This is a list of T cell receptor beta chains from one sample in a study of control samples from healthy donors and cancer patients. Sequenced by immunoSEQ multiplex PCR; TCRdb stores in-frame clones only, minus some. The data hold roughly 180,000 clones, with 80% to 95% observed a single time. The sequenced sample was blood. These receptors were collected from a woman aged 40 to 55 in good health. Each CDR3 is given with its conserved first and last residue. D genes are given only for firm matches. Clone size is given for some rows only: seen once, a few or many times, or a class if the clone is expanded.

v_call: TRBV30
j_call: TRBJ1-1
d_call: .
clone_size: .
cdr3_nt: TGTGCCTGGGCCGGGACCTCCACTGAAGCTTTCTTT
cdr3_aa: CAWAGTSTEAFF

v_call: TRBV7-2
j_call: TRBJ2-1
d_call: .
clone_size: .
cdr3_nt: TGTGCCAGCAGCTTAGCGGGGGCTGTCCAATACAATGAGCAGTTCTTC
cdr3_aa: CASSLAGAVQYNEQFF

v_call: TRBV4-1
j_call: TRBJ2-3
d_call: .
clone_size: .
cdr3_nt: TGCGCCAGTCGAAGTCGGGGCACAGATACGCAGTATTTT
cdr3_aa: CASRSRGTDTQYF

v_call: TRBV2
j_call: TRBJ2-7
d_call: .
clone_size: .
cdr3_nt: TGTGCCAGCAGGCGGGGAGACGGGAGCTCCTACGAGCAGTACTTC
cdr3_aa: CASRRGDGSSYEQYF

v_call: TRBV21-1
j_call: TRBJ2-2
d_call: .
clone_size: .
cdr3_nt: TGTGCCAGCAGCAAAATCCGGGACAGGAGTAAAACGAACACCGGGGAGCTGTTTTTT
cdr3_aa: CASSKIRDRSKTNTGELFF

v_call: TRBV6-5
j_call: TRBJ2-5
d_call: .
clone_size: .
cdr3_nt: TGTGCCAGCAGCTTAGGGGGCCAAGAGACCCAGTACTTC
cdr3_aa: CASSLGGQETQYF

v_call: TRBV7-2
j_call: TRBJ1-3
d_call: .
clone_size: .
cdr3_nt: TGTGCCACCCTAGCGAACTCTGGAAACACCATATATTTT
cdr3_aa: CATLANSGNTIYF

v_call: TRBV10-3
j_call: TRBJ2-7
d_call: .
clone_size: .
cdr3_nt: TGTGCCATCAGTCCCAATCGGGGCGTCCGGACCTACGAGCAGTACTTC
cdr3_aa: CAISPNRGVRTYEQYF

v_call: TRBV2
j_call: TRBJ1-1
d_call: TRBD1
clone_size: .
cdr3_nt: TGTGCCAGCAGGGACTTTCCGGGACAGCAAGTACCCATGAACACTGAAGCTTTCTTT
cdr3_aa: CASRDFPGQQVPMNTEAFF

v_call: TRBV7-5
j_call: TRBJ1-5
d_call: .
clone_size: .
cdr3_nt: TGTGCCAGAAGCTCCAAACGGACGCACGGGGGCAGACCTCTCAATCAGCCCCAGCATTTT
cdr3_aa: CARSSKRTHGGRPLNQPQHF

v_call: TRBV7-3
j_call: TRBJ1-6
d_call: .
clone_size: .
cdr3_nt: TGTGCCAGCAGCTCCGGGATTAATAATTCACCCCTCCACTTT
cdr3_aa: CASSSGINNSPLHF

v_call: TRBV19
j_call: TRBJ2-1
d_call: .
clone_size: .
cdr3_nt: TGTGCCAGTAGTACAAACAGGGTGAATGAGCAGTTCTTC
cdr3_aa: CASSTNRVNEQFF

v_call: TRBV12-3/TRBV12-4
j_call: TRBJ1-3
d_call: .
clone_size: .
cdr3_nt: TGTGCCAGCAGTTTGGCAATGGGGAACACCATATATTTT
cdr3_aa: CASSLAMGNTIYF

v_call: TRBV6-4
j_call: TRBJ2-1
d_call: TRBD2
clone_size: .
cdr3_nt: TGTGCCAGCAGTGGGACTAGCGGGGGGAATGAGCAGTTCTTC
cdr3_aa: CASSGTSGGNEQFF

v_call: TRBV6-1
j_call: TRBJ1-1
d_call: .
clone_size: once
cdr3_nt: TGTGCCAGCAGTGAAGGGGGTGGCGTACATGCTTTCTTT
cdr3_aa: CASSEGGGVHAFF

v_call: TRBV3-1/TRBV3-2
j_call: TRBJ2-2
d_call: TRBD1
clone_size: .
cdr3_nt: TGTGCCAGCAGCCACGCAGGGGACAGGGGGTCCGGGGAGCTGTTTTTT
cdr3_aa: CASSHAGDRGSGELFF

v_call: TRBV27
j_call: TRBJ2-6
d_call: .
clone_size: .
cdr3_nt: TGTGCCAGCCGAACCTCTGGGGCCAACGTCCTGACTTTC
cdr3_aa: CASRTSGANVLTF

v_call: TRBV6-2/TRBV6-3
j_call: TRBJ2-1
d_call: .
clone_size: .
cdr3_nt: TGTGCCAGCAGTTACCCCGGTGAGCAGTTCTTC
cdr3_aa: CASSYPGEQFF

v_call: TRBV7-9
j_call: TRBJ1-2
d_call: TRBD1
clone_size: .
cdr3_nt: TGTGCCAGCAGCTCAGGGGGCGGCTACACCTTC
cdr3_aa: CASSSGGGYTF

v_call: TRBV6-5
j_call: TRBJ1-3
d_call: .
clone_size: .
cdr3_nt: TGTGCCAGTGGAGGAGGGGCTGGAAACACCATATATTTT
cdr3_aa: CASGGGAGNTIYF

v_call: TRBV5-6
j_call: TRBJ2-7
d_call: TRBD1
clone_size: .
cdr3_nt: TGTGCCAGCAGCTTCACCGGGACAGGGTTAGCCTACGAGCAGTACTTC
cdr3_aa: CASSFTGTGLAYEQYF

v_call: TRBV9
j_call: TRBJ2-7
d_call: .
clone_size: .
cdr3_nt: TGTGCCAGCAGCCCGGGGACGGGAGCCTACGAGCAGTACTTC
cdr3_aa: CASSPGTGAYEQYF

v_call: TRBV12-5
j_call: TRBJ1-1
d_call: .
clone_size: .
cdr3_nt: TGTGCTAGTGGTTTGGAAGTGAGAGCTTTCTTT
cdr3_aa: CASGLEVRAFF

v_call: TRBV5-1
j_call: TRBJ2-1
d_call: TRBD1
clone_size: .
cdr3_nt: TGCGCCAGCAGCCTTAGACAGGGGGTCGTTGGTGAGCAGTTCTTC
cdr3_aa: CASSLRQGVVGEQFF

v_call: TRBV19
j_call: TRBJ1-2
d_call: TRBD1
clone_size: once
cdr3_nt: TGTGCCAGTAGTCTAAGCGGGACAGGGGCCGTGAGGGGCTACACCTTC
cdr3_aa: CASSLSGTGAVRGYTF

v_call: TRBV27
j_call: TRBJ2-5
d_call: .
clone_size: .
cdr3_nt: TGTGCCAGCAGTTTCAAGGAGGGGTCCCAAGCGTACCAAGAGACCCAGTACTTC
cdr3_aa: CASSFKEGSQAYQETQYF

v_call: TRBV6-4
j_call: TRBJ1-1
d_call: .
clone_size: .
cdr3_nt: TGTGCCAGCAGATACACGTTCCCAAGGGATACTGAAGCTTTCTTT
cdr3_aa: CASRYTFPRDTEAFF

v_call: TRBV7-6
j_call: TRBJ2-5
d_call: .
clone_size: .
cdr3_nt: TGTGCCAGCAGCTTAATTTCCCCAGGGGTGGAGACCCAGTACTTC
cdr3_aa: CASSLISPGVETQYF

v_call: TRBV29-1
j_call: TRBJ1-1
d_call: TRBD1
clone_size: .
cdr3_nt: TGCAGCGTTCGCGGGACAGGGCCGGGGAACACTGAAGCTTTCTTT
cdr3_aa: CSVRGTGPGNTEAFF

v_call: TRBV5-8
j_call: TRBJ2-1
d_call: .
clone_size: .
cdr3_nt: TGTGCCAGCAGCTTGGTGATTCGGACAGAAACCTACAATGAGCAGTTCTTC
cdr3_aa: CASSLVIRTETYNEQFF

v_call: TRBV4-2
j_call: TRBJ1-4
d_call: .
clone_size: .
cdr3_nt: TGTGCCAGCAGCCAAGAGGGGTTAGCTGAAAAACTGTTTTTT
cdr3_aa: CASSQEGLAEKLFF

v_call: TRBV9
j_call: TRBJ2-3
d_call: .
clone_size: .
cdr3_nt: TGTGCCAGCAGCGTATCACACGGAGATACGCAGTATTTT
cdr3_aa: CASSVSHGDTQYF

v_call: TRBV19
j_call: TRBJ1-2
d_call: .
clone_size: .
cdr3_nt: TGTGCCAGTACTAAGGGACTTACTAACTATGGCTACACCTTC
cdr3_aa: CASTKGLTNYGYTF

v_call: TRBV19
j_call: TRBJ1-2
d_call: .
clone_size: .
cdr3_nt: TGTGCCAGTAGTATCTCCACAGGAGGGGACTATGGCTACACCTTC
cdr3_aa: CASSISTGGDYGYTF

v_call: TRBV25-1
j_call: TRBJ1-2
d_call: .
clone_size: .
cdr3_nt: TGTGCCAGCAGTGAATACGAGGGAAACTATGGCTACACCTTC
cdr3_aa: CASSEYEGNYGYTF

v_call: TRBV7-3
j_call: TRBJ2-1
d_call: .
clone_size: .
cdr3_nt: TGTGCCAGCAGCTTAGTGGTGGGGGGCCCGAATGAGCAGTTCTTC
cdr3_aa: CASSLVVGGPNEQFF

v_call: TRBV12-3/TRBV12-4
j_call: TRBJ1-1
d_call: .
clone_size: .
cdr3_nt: TGTGCCAGCAGTTTAGGAGGGAACACTGAAGCTTTCTTT
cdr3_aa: CASSLGGNTEAFF

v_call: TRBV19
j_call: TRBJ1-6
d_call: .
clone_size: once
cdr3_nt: TGTGCCAGTTCGGTGGGTTTTGCCCTCCACTTT
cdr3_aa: CASSVGFALHF

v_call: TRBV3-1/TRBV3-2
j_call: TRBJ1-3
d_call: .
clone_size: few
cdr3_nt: TGTGCCAGCAGCCAAGGGCAATCTGGAAACACCATATATTTT
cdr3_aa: CASSQGQSGNTIYF

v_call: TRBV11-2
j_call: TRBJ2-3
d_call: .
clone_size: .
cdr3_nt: TGTGCCAGCAGCTCGCTTTTTTTGGGGGGCACAGATACGCAGTATTTT
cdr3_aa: CASSSLFLGGTDTQYF

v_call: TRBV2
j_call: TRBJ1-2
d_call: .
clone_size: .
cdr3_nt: TGTGCCCTAGGAGGAGGGGGGATCGGCTACACCTTC
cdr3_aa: CALGGGGIGYTF

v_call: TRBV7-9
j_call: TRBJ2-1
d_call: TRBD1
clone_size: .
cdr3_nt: TGTGCCAGCAGCTCCGGGACAGGGGACGCCGCTAGCAATGAGCAGTTCTTC
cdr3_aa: CASSSGTGDAASNEQFF

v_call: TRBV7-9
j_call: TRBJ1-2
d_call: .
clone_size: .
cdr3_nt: TGTGCCAGCAGCTCCAACAGCCTCGCCTATGGCTACACCTTC
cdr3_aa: CASSSNSLAYGYTF

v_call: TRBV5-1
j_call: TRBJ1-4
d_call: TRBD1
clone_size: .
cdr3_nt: TGCGCCAGCAGCATGGACAGGGTTAATGAAAAACTGTTTTTT
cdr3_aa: CASSMDRVNEKLFF

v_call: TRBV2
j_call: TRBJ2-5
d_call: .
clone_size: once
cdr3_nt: TGTGCCAGCAGCGACGGACAGCAAGAGACCCAGTACTTC
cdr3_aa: CASSDGQQETQYF

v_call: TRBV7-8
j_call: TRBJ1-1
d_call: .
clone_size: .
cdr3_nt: TGTGCCAGCAGCTTAGTCGGCACGATGGCTGAAGCTTTCTTT
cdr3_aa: CASSLVGTMAEAFF

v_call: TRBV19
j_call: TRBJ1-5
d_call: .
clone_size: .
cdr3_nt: TGTGCCAGTAGTATATCTGGGCCCCGGGGAGATCAGCCCCAGCATTTT
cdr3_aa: CASSISGPRGDQPQHF

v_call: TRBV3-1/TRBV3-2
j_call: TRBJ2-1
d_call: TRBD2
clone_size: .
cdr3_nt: TGTGCCAGCAGCCAGGGCGGGGGAGGAAGTGAGCAGTTCTTC
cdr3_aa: CASSQGGGGSEQFF

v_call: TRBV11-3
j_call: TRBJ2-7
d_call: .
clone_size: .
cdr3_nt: TGTGCCAGCAGCTCTCGAAGGGGAGTTGAGCAGTACTTC
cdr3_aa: CASSSRRGVEQYF

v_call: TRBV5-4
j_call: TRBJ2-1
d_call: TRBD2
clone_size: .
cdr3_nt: TGTGCCAGCAGCTTGGTCGGCCAGCGGGGCAACAATGAGCAGTTCTTC
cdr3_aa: CASSLVGQRGNNEQFF

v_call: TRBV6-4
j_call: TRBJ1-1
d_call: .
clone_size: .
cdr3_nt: TGTGCCAGCAGTGACTCCGTGGGCTTGAACACTGAAGCTTTCTTT
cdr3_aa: CASSDSVGLNTEAFF

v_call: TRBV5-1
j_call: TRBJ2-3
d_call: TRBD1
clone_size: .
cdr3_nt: TGCGCCAGCAGCTTGGGAGAACACAGGACAGGAGTCACAGATACGCAGTATTTT
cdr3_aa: CASSLGEHRTGVTDTQYF

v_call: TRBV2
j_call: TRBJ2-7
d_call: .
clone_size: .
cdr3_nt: TGTGCCAGCACCTTCGGGGAGCCCGCCTACGAGCAGTACTTC
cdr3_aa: CASTFGEPAYEQYF

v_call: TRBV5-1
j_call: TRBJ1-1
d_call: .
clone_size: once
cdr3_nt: TGCGCCAGCAGCTTGGTGTCGGTGAACACTGAAGCTTTCTTT
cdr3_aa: CASSLVSVNTEAFF

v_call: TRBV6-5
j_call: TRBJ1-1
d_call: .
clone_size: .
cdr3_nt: TGTGCCAGCTCTGGGGGGGTTACTGAAGCTTTCTTT
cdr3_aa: CASSGGVTEAFF

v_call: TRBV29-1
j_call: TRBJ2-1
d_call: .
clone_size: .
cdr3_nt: TGCAGCTCTAGGACTTCCCATGAGCAGTTCTTC
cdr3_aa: CSSRTSHEQFF